What follows describes a single T cell receptor beta chain. Here immunoSEQ multiplex PCR was the method, and the copy in TCRdb shows in-frame clones only, minus some. Of some 350,000 clones in the sample, under 95% are singletons; the top ten hold roughly 3.9%. The trim removed 8 bases at V and 0 bases at J, leaving 8 bases unmatched. The V gene's germline CDR1 is SNHLY and CDR2 FYNNEI. The CDR3 is 15 amino acids. The source of the sample is a study of Ad26.COV2.S vaccination and SARS-CoV-2 variants. The sample in question was peripheral blood, obtained after recovery from COVID-19. This receptor was obtained from a human donor who had recovered from COVID-19. The chain combines TRBV2 with TRBJ2-3; 7 positions match TRBD2. DNA for the CDR3: TGTGCCAGCGGCGAGCGGGGCTTTAGCACAGATACGCAGTATTTT. Translated: CASGERGFSTDTQYF. The full variable domain, completed using reference TRBV2 and TRBJ2-3, is EPEVTQTPSHQVTQMGQEVILRCVPISNHLYFYWYRQILGQKVEFLVSFYNNEISEKSEIFDDQFSVERPDGSNFTLKIRSTKLEDSAMYFCASGERGFSTDTQYFGPGTRLTVL.